This entry features one T cell receptor (beta chain) sequence. There is no known antigen for this receptor. No base qualities exist here, and no much larger clone lies one base off it. V loses 6 bases of germline sequence and J loses 4 bases, and the interval between the two ends is 10 bases. From cysteine to phenylalanine, the CDR3 is 13 amino acids long. Of all the DNA, just the CDR3 is kept, 39 bases in frame from base 1. Via the germline V gene, CDR1 is WSHSY and CDR2 SAAADI. This record belongs to a study of shared clonotypes between healthy human individuals (dated by TCRdb to the early 2020s). Regarding the complete study: The cohort included a few men and a couple of women between 18 and 49 years of age. Leukapheresis yielded between about 0.94 and 8.9 billion PBMCs per donor. For each donor, three plates each were used for CD4 naive and CD4 memory, two plates were used for CD8 naive, and one plate was used for CD8 memory. To estimate repertoire size and how much clonotypes are shared between individuals, the study performed deep sequencing of blood TCR repertoires from about five healthy adults. Libraries were prepared and TCR repertoires were sequenced by different laboratories using diverse techniques, in order to increase sequencing depth and limit assay-specific biases.

Using the deep immunoSEQ assay, multiplex PCR amplified TCR CDR3 regions from genomic DNA. Genomic DNA extracted from each cell subset was distributed evenly over all wells of several immunoSEQ 96-well plates, and each plate served as one replicate. For sorted subsets, about 0.2 ug genomic DNA, equal to 30,000 or so T cell genomes, was loaded into each replicate PCR. Purified libraries were quantified with a Qubit 3.0 fluorometer, sized on a Bioanalyzer 2100, and re-quantified with the KAPA Library Quantification kit. Each immunoSEQ 96-well plate was sequenced on its own single-read 150-cycle Illumina NextSeq 550 flow cell. Processing in the source paper ran as follows. The immunoSEQ output contained only junctional sequences without quality scores, so filtering could not match that applied to full-length reads. Sequences were annotated with PyIR, a Python wrapper for IgBLAST v1.9, and V/J genes and CDR3 were assigned using IMGT germline references. Reads were filtered out if the reads had weak V/J assignments (E-value above 1e-6), no CDR3, stop codons, out-of-frame junctions, or ambiguous translated residues. V3J clonotypes were defined as sequences sharing the same inferred V gene, J gene, and CDR3 amino acid sequence. Percentage overlap between repertoires was computed as shared unique clonotypes divided by the size of the smaller repertoire. Repertoire richness was assessed with RTK rarefaction, the Chao1 estimator, and Recon v2.1 estimates of unobserved clonotypes. Generation probabilities for all TCRbeta clonotypes obtained by the gDNA method from several donors were computed using OLGA. The clones in this table, taken by TCRdb from immuneACCESS, are in-frame only. Not every clone is retained; where verified, under half of the shortfall comes from an unresolved V gene, and the cause of the rest is unknown. From that table come the V and J calls and clone size; the DNA was used to work out D and trimming. This sample is represented by 1.6 million or so clones; approximately 98.5% of them were singletons. The ten largest account for 0.36% of the sample.

The donors were healthy, HIV-negative adults with no recently reported acute infections or vaccinations. Only Caucasian adults living in Nashville, Tennessee, USA were represented among the donors. CD4+ T cells were enriched through magnetic negative selection, after which naive cells were positively selected on CD45RA and the remaining negative fraction served as the memory subset. Blood was obtained by leukapheresis, after which PBMCs were separated by Ficoll-Histopaque density gradient centrifugation and cryopreserved in liquid nitrogen vapor phase. Analytical flow cytometry was used to check the purity and quantity of each magnetically sorted T cell population. Genomic DNA was isolated from each sorted fraction and quantified by UV absorbance on a Nanodrop 2000c. The paper's findings and limits, for the study overall: Based on pairwise subsampling, the degree of clonotype sharing among donors was expected to be affected by sequencing depth. Across a few donors, roughly 5.1% of naive CD4, 3% to 4% of naive CD8, around 2.5% of memory CD4, and over 0.35% of memory CD8 clonotypes were shared. Incomplete sequencing was indicated by rarefaction of sorted-subset datasets, despite the large sequencing depth. Because the study included a small number of donors, the genetic and exposure-history diversity represented was limited. Larger estimated clonotype richness was generally found for naive subsets than for memory subsets. Sampling was restricted to blood, and TCR repertoires in tissue are likely to differ from TCR repertoires in blood. Higher generation probabilities were observed for clonotypes shared by all four sorted-subset donors than for non-shared clonotypes.

The sequence derives from a man aged 25 to 45 in good health. The rearrangement combines TRBV10-2 with TRBJ2-1; the D assignment is uncertain and may be TRBD1 or TRBD2, with 5 bases supporting each. The sample consisted of naive CD4+ T cells sorted from blood. Read against the paper, the sample's cell subset or site label means: CD45RA+ positively selected. The CDR3 in this case is CASSPGQYNEQFF. The nucleotide sequence is given as TGCGCCAGCAGCCCGGGGCAGTACAATGAGCAGTTCTTC.